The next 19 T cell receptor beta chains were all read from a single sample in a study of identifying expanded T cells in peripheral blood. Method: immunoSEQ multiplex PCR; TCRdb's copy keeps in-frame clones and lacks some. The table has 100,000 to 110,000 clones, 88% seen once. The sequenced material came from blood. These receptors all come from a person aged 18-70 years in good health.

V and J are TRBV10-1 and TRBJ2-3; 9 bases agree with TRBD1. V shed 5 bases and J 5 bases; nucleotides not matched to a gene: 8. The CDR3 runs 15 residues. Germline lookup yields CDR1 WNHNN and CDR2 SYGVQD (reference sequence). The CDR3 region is CASSKGQGWGDTQYF. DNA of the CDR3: TGCGCCAGCAGTAAGGGACAGGGTTGGGGAGATACGCAGTATTTT.

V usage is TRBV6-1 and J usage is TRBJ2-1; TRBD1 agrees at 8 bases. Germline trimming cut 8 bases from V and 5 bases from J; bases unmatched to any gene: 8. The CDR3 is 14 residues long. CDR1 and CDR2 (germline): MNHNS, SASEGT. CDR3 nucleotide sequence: TGTGCCAGCGATTGGCAGGGGGCGAACAATGAGCAGTTCTTC. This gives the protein CASDWQGANNEQFF.

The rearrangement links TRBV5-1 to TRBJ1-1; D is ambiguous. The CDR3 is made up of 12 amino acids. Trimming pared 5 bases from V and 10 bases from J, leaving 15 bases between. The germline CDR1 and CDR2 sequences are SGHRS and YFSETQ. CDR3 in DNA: TGCGCCAGCAGTAATGCCCAAGGACTAGCTTTCTTT. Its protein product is CASSNAQGLAFF.

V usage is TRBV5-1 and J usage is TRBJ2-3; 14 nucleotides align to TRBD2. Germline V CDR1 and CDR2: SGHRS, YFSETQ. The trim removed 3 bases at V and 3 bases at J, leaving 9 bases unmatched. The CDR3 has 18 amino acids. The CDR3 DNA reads TGCGCCAGCAGCTGGAGGGGACTAGCGGGAGCGGCTACAGATACGCAGTATTTT. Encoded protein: CASSWRGLAGAATDTQYF.

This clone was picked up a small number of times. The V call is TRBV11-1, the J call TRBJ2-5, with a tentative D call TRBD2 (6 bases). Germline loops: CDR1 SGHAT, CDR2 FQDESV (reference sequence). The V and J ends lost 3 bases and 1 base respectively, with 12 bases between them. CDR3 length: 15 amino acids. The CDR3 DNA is TGTGCCAGCAGCTTTACGGCGGGGCTCCAAGAGACCCAGTACTTC. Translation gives CASSFTAGLQETQYF.

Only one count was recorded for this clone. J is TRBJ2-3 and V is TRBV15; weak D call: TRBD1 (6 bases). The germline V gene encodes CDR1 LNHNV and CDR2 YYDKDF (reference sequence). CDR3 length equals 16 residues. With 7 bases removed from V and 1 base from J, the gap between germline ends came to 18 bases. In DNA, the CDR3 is TGTGCCACCACCCGCAACAGGGTAGGAGGCACAGATACGCAGTATTTT. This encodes CATTRNRVGGTDTQYF. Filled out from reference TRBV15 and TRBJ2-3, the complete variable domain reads DAMVIQNPRYQVTQFGKPVTLSCSQTLNHNVMYWYQQKSSQAPKLLFHYYDKDFNNEADTPDNFQSRRPNTSFCFLDIRSPGLGDTAMYLCATTRNRVGGTDTQYFGPGTRLTVL.

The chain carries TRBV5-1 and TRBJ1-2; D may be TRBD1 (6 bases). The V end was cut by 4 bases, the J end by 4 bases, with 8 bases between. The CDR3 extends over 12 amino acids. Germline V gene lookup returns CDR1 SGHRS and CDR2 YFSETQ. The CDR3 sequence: CASSVDSYGYTF. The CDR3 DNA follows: TGCGCCAGCAGCGTGGACAGCTATGGCTACACCTTC.

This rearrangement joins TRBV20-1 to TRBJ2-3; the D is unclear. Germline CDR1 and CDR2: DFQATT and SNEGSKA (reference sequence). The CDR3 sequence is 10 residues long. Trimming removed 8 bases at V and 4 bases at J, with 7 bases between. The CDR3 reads CSPSPDTQYF. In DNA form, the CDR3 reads TGCAGTCCCTCCCCAGATACGCAGTATTTT.

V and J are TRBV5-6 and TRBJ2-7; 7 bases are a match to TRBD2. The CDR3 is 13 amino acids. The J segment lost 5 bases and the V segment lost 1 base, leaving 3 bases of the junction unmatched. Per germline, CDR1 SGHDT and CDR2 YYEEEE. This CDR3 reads CASSLWAGDEQYF. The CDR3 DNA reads TGTGCCAGCAGCTTGTGGGCGGGAGACGAGCAGTACTTC.

CDR3 bases: TGTGCCAGCCACCGGGACAGGGATGAAAAACTGTTTTTT. Encoded protein: CASHRDRDEKLFF. J is TRBJ1-4 and V is TRBV7-9; TRBD1 agrees at 9 bases. The CDR3 is 13 amino acids. The ends lost 8 bases at V and 6 bases at J; junction bases unmatched: 4. Germline V CDR1 and CDR2: SEHNR, FQNEAQ (reference sequence).

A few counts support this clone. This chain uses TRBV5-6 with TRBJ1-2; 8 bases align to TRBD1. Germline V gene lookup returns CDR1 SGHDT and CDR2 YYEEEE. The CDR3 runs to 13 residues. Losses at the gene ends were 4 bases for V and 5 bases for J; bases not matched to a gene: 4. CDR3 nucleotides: TGTGCCAGCAGCGGGGGGACAGGTTATGGCTACACCTTC. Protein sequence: CASSGGTGYGYTF. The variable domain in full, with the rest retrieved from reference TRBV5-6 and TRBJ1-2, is DAGVTQSPTHLIKTRGQQVTLRCSPKSGHDTVSWYQQALGQGPQFIFQYYEEEERQRGNFPDRFSGHQFPNYSSELNVNALLLGDSALYLCASSGGTGYGYTFGSGTRLTVV.

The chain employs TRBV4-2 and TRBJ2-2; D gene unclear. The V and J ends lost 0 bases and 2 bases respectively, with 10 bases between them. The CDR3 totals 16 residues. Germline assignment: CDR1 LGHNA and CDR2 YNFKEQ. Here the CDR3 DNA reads TGTGCCAGCAGCCAAGATTCGGCGACCAACACCGGGGAGCTGTTTTTT. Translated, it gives CASSQDSATNTGELFF.

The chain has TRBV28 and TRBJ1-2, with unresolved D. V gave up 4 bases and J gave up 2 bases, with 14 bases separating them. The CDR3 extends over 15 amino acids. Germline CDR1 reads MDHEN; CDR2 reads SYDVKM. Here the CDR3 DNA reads TGTGCCAGCAGTTCGCGGGGAGTAAAGAACTATGGCTACACCTTC. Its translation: CASSSRGVKNYGYTF.

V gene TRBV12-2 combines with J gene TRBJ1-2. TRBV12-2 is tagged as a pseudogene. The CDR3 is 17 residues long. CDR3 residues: CASRLVRARKKNYGYTF. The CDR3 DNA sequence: TGTGCAAGTCGCTTAGTTCGGGCCAGGAAAAAGAACTATGGCTACACCTTC.

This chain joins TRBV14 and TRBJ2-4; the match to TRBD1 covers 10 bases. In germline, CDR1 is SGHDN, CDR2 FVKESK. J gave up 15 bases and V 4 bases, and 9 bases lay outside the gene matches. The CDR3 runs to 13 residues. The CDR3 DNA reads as TGTGCCAGCAGCCGACAGGGGGCGAGGTGGCGGTACTTC. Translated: CASSRQGARWRYF.

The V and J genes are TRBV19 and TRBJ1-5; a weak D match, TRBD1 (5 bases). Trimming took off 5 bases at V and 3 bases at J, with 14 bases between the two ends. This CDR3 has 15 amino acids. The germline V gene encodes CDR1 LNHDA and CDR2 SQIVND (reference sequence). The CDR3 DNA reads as TGTGCCAGTAGTCGGTCCGGGACCAACAATCAGCCCCAGCATTTT. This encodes CASSRSGTNNQPQHF.

The CDR3: CASRRQGGNTEAFF. The CDR3 coding sequence is TGTGCCAGTAGAAGACAGGGGGGGAACACTGAAGCTTTCTTT. The chain is built from TRBV19 and TRBJ1-1, with TRBD1 identical over 9 bases. This CDR3 contains 14 residues. V was pared by 6 bases and J by 1 base, with 3 bases of the junction left unmatched. CDR1 and CDR2 (germline): LNHDA, SQIVND (reference sequence).

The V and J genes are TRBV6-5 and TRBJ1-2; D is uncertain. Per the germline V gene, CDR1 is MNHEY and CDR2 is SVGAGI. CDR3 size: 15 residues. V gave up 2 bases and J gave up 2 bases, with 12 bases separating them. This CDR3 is CASSYLGIENYGYTF. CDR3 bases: TGTGCCAGCAGTTACCTGGGTATCGAGAACTATGGCTACACCTTC.

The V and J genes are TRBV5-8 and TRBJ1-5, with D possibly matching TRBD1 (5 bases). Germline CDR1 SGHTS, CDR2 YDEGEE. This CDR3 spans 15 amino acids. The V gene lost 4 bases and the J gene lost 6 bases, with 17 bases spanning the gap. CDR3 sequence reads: CASSPGPPRGQPQHF. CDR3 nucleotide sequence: TGTGCCAGCAGCCCGGGACCTCCTAGGGGTCAGCCCCAGCATTTT. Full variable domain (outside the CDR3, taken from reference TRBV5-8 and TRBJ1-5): EAGVTQSPTHLIKTRGQQATLRCSPISGHTSVYWYQQALGLGLQFLLWYDEGEERNRGNFPPRFSGRQFPNYSSELNVNALELEDSALYLCASSPGPPRGQPQHFGDGTRLSIL.